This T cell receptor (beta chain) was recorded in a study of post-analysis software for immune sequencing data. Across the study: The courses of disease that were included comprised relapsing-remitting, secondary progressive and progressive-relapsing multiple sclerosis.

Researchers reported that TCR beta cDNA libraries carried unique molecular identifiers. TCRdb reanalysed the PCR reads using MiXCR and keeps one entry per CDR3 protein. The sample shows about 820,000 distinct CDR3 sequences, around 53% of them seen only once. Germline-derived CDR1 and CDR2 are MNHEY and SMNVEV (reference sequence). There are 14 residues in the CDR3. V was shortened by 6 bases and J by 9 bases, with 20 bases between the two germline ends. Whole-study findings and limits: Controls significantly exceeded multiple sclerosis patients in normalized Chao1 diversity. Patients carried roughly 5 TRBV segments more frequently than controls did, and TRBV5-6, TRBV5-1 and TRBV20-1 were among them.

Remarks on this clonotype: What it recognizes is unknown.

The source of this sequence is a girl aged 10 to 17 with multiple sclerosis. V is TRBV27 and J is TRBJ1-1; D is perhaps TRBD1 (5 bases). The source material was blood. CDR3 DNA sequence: TGTGCCAGCAGGTGGACAACATCTTCTAAAAAAGCTTTCTTT. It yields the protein CASRWTTSSKKAFF.